This entry lists 6 T cell receptor beta chains sequenced from one sample in a study of shared clonotypes between healthy human individuals. Method: immunoSEQ multiplex PCR; TCRdb's copy keeps in-frame clones and lacks some. The top ten clones hold under 2% of a sample with over 2,000,000 clones, 93% of them seen once. In the naive CD8 group, cells lacked CD45RO and were positively selected for CCR7, so terminally differentiated effector memory CD45RA+ cells were left out. Sequenced material: naive CD8+ T cells from PBMCs. The receptors come from a young man in good health. Some clones in this sample may be carry-over from other donors' samples.

This chain joins TRBV6-5 and TRBJ1-5; TRBD1 matches at 7 bases. The junction had 9 bases not matched to a gene; V was cut back by 6 bases and J by 4 bases. Germline lookup yields CDR1 MNHEY and CDR2 SVGAGI. The CDR3 loop spans 15 amino acids. CDR3 nucleotides: TGTGCCAGCAGCCTCGGGACAGACGCGAATCAGCCCCAGCATTTT. Protein: CASSLGTDANQPQHF.

The rearrangement links TRBV30 to TRBJ2-1, with D perhaps TRBD1 (6 bases). The CDR3 has 15 residues. Germline values: CDR1 GTSNPN, CDR2 SVGIG (reference sequence). Trimming cost V 5 bases and J 7 bases, with 21 bases left between them. CDR3 coding DNA: TGTGCCTGGCGAAATCAGGGGTATGGTGGTAATGAGCAGTTCTTC. Residues: CAWRNQGYGGNEQFF.

This chain connects TRBV7-9 to TRBJ2-7; the match to TRBD2 covers 10 bases. Trimming at V came to 1 base and at J to 3 bases, leaving 3 bases not matched to a gene. CDR3 length equals 15 residues. Germline loops: CDR1 SEHNR, CDR2 FQNEAQ (reference sequence). CDR3 amino acids: CASSLGAGGLYEQYF. CDR3 DNA: TGTGCCAGCAGCTTAGGAGCGGGAGGGCTCTACGAGCAGTACTTC.

This clone showed up just once. V and J are TRBV25-1 and TRBJ2-1; 9 nucleotides agree with TRBD1. The CDR3 spans 13 residues. In germline, CDR1 is MGHDK, CDR2 SYGVNS. V gave up 9 bases and J gave up 7 bases; unmatched junction bases: 7. The CDR3 is CASSDRGGNEQFF. The CDR3 DNA is TGTGCCAGTTCGGACAGGGGTGGTAATGAGCAGTTCTTC.

As regards this clone: Within the sample, other DNA sequences also encode this same CDR3. CDR3 nucleotides: TGTGCCAGTAGTATCGGACAGGGAGGCTACGAGCAGTACTTC. It yields the protein CASSIGQGGYEQYF. J is TRBJ2-7 and V is TRBV19, with 8 positions matching TRBD1. Germline CDR1 LNHDA, CDR2 SQIVND (reference sequence). Unmatched junction bases numbered 4, after V lost 3 bases and J lost 3 bases. The CDR3 is 14 amino acids.

The rearrangement uses TRBV6-1 and TRBJ2-6, with 12 bases matching TRBD2. Germline loops: CDR1 MNHNS, CDR2 SASEGT. The CDR3 extends over 17 amino acids. V was pared by 4 bases and J by 2 bases, with 3 bases of the junction left unmatched. CDR3 amino acids: CASSGASGRAGANVLTF. The CDR3 region has the DNA TGTGCCAGCAGTGGGGCTAGCGGGAGGGCTGGGGCCAACGTCCTGACTTTC.